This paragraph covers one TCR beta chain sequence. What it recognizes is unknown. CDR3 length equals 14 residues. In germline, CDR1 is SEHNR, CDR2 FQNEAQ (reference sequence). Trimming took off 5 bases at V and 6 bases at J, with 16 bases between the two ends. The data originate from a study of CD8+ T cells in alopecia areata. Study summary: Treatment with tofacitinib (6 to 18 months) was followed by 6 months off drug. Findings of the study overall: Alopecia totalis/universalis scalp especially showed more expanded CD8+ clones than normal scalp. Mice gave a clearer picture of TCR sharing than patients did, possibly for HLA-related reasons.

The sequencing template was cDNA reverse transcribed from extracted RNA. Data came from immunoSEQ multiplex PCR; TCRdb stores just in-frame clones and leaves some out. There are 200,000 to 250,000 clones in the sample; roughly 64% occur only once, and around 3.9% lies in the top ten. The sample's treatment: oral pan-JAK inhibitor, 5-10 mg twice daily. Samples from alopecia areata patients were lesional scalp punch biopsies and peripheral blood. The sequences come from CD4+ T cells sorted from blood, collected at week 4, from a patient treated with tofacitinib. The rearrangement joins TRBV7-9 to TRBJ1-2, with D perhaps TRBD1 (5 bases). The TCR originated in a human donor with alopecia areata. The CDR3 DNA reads TGTGCCAGCAGCCCGACAGTCACACGGGATGGCTACACCTTC. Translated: CASSPTVTRDGYTF.